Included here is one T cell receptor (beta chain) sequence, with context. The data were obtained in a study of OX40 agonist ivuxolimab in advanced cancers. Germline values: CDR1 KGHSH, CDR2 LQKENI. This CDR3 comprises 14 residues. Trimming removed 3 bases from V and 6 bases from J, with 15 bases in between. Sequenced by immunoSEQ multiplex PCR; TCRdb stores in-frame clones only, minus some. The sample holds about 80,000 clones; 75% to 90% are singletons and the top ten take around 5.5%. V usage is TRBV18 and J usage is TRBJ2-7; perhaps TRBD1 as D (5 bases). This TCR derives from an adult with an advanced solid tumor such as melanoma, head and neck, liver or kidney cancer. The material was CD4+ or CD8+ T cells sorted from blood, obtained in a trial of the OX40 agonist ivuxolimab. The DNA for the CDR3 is TGTGCCAGCTCACCTGAGGCCCAAAGGGGCGAGCAGTACTTC. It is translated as CASSPEAQRGEQYF. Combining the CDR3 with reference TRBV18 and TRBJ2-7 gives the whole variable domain NAGVMQNPRHLVRRRGQEARLRCSPMKGHSHVYWYRQLPEEGLKFMVYLQKENIIDESGMPKERFSAEFPKEGPSILRIQQVVRGDSAAYFCASSPEAQRGEQYFGPGTRLTVT.